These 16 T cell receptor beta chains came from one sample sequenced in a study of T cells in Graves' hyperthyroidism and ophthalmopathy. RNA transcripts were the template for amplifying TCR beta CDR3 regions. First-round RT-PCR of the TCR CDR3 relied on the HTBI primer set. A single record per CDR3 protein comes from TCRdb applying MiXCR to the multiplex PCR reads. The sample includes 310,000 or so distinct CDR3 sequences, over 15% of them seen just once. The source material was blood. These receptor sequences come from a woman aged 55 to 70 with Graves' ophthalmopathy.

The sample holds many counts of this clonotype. CDR3: CAISEQGRNGYTF. DNA of the CDR3: TGTGCCATCAGTGAGCAGGGTAGAAATGGCTACACCTTC. The chain carries TRBV10-3 and TRBJ1-2; D might be TRBD1 (5 bases). Germline V gene lookup returns CDR1 ENHRY and CDR2 SYGVKD. The CDR3 is 13 amino acids. V lost 2 bases and J 6 bases, leaving 10 bases between the germline ends.

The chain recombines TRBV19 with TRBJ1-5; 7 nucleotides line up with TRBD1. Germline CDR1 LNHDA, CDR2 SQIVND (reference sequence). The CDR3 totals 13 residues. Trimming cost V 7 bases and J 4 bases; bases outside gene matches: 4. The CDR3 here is CASTLTGNQPQHF. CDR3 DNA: TGTGCCAGTACCTTGACAGGGAATCAGCCCCAGCATTTT.

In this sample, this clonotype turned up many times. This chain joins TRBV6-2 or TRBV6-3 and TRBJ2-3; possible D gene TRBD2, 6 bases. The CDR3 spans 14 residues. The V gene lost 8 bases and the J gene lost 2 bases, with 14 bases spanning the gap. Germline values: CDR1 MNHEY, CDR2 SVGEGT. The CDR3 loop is CASAGGLHTDTQYF. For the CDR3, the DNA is TGTGCCAGCGCCGGGGGTCTTCACACAGATACGCAGTATTTT.

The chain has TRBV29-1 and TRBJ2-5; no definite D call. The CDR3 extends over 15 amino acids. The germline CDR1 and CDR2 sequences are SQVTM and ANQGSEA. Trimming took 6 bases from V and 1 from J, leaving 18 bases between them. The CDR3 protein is CSVHPTAGSQETQYF. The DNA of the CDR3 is TGCAGCGTACACCCGACCGCCGGGTCCCAAGAGACCCAGTACTTC.

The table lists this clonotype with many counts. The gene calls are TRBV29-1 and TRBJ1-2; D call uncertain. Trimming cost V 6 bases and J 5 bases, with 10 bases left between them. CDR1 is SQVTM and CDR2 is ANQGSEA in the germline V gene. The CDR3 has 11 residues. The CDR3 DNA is TGCAGCGTCGCGTCTGTTTATGGCTACACCTTC. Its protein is CSVASVYGYTF.

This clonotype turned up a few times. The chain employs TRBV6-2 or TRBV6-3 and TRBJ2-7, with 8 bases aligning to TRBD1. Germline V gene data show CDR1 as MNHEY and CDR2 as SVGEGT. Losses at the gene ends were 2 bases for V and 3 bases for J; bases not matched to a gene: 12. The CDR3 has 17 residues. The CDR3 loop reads CASSYGERTGNIYEQYF. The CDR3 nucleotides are TGTGCCAGCAGTTACGGAGAAAGGACAGGGAACATCTACGAGCAGTACTTC.

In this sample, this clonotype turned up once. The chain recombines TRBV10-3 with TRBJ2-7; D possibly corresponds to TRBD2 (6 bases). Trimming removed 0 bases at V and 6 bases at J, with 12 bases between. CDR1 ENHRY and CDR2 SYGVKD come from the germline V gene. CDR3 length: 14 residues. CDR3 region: CAISESGEAGEQYF. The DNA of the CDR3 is TGTGCCATCAGTGAGTCAGGGGAAGCGGGCGAGCAGTACTTC.

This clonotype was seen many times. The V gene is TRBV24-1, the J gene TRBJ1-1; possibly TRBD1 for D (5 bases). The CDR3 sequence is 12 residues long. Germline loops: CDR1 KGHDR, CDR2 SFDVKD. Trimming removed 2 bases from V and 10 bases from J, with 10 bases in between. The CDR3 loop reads CATSDWRGSAFF. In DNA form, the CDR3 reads TGTGCCACCAGTGATTGGAGGGGTTCAGCTTTCTTT.

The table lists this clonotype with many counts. The CDR3 sequence: CASSLGQSTFNEQFF. The CDR3 nucleotides read TGTGCCAGCAGTTTAGGACAGAGTACCTTCAATGAGCAGTTCTTC. The chain is built from TRBV12-3 or TRBV12-4 and TRBJ2-1; TRBD1 might be the D (5 bases). V dropped 1 base and J dropped 6 bases, with 13 bases sitting between them. The CDR3 spans 15 residues.

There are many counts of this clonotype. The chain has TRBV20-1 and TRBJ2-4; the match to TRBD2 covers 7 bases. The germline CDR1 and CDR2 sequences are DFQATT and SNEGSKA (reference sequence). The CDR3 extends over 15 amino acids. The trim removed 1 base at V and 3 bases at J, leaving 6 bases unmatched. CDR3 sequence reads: CSARVPGGGKNIQYF. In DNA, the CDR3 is TGCAGTGCTAGAGTCCCGGGCGGGGGCAAAAACATTCAGTACTTC.

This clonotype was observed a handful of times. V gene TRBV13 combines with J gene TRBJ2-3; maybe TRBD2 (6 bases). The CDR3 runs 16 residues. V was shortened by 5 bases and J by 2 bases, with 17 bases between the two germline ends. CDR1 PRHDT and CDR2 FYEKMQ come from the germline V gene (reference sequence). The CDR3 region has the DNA TGTGCCAGCAGCCAAGGAGGTAGCGGACCCACAGATACGCAGTATTTT. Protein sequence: CASSQGGSGPTDTQYF.

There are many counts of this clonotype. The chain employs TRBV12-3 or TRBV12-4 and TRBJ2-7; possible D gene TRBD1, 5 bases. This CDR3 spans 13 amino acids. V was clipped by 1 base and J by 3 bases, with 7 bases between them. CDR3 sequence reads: CASSLDRLYEQYF. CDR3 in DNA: TGTGCCAGCAGTTTAGACAGGCTCTACGAGCAGTACTTC.

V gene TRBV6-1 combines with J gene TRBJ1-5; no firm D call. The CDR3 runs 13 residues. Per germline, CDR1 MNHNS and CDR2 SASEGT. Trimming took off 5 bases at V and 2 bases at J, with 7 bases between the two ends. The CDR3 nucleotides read TGTGCCAGCAGTATCAATCGCAATCAGCCCCAGCATTTT. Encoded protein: CASSINRNQPQHF.

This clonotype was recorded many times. In DNA form, the CDR3 reads TGTGCCAGCAGCTTGACAGGTTTTACCTTTGCGACTGAAGCTTTCTTT. Protein product: CASSLTGFTFATEAFF. V is TRBV5-5 and J is TRBJ1-1; possible D gene TRBD1, 5 bases. Germline assignment: CDR1 SGHKS and CDR2 YYEKEE (reference sequence). Trimming left V 1 base short and J 5 bases short, with 18 bases between. The CDR3 runs to 16 residues.

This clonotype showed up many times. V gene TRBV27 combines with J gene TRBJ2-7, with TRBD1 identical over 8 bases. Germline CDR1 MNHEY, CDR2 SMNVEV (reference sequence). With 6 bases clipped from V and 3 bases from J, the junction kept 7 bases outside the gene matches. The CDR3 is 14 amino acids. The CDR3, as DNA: TGTGCCAGCAGCAACGGGGACAGGAACTACGAGCAGTACTTC. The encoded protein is CASSNGDRNYEQYF.

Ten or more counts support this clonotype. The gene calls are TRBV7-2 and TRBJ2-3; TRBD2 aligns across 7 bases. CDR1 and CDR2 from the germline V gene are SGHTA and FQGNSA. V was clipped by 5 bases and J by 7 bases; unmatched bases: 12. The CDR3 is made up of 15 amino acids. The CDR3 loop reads CASSPWAGVGNTQYF. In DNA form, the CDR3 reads TGTGCCAGCAGCCCGTGGGCGGGGGTGGGAAATACGCAGTATTTT.